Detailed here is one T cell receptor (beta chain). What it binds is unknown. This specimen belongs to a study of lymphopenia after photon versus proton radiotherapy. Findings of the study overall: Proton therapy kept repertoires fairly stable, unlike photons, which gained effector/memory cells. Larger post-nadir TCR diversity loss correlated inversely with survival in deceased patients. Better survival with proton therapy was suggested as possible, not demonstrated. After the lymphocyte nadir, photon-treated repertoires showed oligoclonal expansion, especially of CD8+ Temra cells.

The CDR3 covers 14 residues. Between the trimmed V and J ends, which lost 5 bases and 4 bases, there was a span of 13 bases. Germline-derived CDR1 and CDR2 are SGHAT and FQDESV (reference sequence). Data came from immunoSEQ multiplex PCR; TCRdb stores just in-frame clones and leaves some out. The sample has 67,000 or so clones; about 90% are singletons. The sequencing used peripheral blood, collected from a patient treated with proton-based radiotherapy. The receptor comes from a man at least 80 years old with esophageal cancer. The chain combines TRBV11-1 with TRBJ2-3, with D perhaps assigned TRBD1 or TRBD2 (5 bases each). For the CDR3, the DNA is TGTGCCAGCAGCCGGGACCGTACCTCAGATACGCAGTATTTT. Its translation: CASSRDRTSDTQYF.